These 22 T cell receptor beta chains came from one sample sequenced in a study of tumor-infiltrating lymphocytes in primary liver carcinoma. It was from roughly 20-30 mg of unsorted bulk tissue that RNA and DNA were co-extracted. Researchers generated TCR beta cDNA from approximately 450 ng of total RNA, relying on a constant-region primer. Nested multiplex PCR, run for three rounds with slightly modified ARM-PCR, yielded TCR beta libraries. TRBV1-TRBV30 forward primers and a C-beta reverse primer were used in the first two PCR rounds, which each ran for around 11 cycles. Via MiXCR, TCRdb re-called the multiplex PCR reads, giving one row per CDR3 protein. The table records some 51,000 distinct CDR3 sequences, over 65% of them present only once. The material sequenced was liver tumor tissue from sampling region 3. The sample's subset: tumor region T3, left-lateral pole. The receptors originated from a man aged 35 to 55 with primary liver carcinoma and hepatitis B virus infection.

The DNA of the CDR3 is TGTGCCAGATGTGATGGTCGCTACACCTTC. This sequence encodes CARCDGRYTF. The V and J genes are TRBV6-1 and TRBJ1-2; D call uncertain. V was clipped by 9 bases and J by 9 bases, with 11 bases between them. The V gene's germline CDR1 is MNHNS and CDR2 SASEGT. This CDR3 region has 10 residues.

J is TRBJ2-1 and V is TRBV11-1; possibly TRBD2 for D (6 bases). The V end lost 5 bases, the J end lost 3 bases, and 14 bases lay between the germline ends. Germline CDR1 reads SGHAT; CDR2 reads FQDESV (reference sequence). CDR3 size: 15 residues. CDR3 protein: CASSPMGGVYNEQFF. In DNA, the CDR3 is TGTGCCAGCAGCCCAATGGGGGGAGTCTACAATGAGCAGTTCTTC.

The table lists this clonotype with a few counts. A much larger clone lies one base from this, so it may be a read error. This rearrangement joins TRBV12-3 or TRBV12-4 to TRBJ2-5; 7 positions match TRBD1. CDR3 length equals 13 residues. CDR3 residues: CAGSTGVRETQYF. CDR3 DNA: TGTGCCGGCAGTACAGGGGTCCGGGAGACCCAGTACTTC.

Regarding this clonotype: One end of the junction does not line up with germline, which may come from a read error. The chain employs TRBV11-2 and TRBJ2-2, with D tentatively TRBD1 (6 bases). This CDR3 has 16 amino acids. The germline V gene encodes CDR1 SGHAT and CDR2 FQNNGV. CDR3 region: CASSSRQASYTGELFF. CDR3 nucleotides: TGTGCCAGTAGCTCCAGACAGGCTTCGTACACAGGGGAGCTGTTTTTT.

This clonotype has at least ten counts. The gene calls are TRBV4-2 and TRBJ2-1; tentatively, D is TRBD2 (6 bases). CDR3 length equals 16 residues. Looked up from germline, CDR1 is LGHNA and CDR2 is YNFKEQ. The ends were cut back, 1 base at V and 2 bases at J, with 12 bases in the middle. CDR3 sequence: CASSQVGPGAYNEQFF. In DNA, the CDR3 is TGTGCCAGCAGCCAAGTGGGCCCGGGGGCCTACAATGAGCAGTTCTTC.

V and J are TRBV6-5 and TRBJ2-7; TRBD2 is a possible D gene (6 bases). CDR3 length: 14 amino acids. Germline-derived CDR1 and CDR2 are MNHEY and SVGAGI. Here the CDR3 reads CISSYGGGLGEQYF. CDR3 bases: TGTATCAGCAGTTACGGCGGAGGGCTCGGTGAGCAGTACTTC.

The chain joins TRBV5-1 to TRBJ2-7, with TRBD2 matching 7 bases. Germline CDR1 and CDR2: SGHRS and YFSETQ. V trimming: 5 bases; J trimming: 3 bases; junction bases outside the gene matches: 11. The CDR3 is made up of 15 amino acids. CDR3 region: CASRETSWGVYEQYF. In DNA form, the CDR3 reads TGCGCCAGCAGAGAGACTAGCTGGGGTGTCTACGAGCAGTACTTC. The entire variable domain, with the rest obtained from reference TRBV5-1 and TRBJ2-7, is as follows: KAGVTQTPRYLIKTRGQQVTLSCSPISGHRSVSWYQQTPGQGLQFLFEYFSETQRNKGNFPGRFSGRQFSNSRSEMNVSTLELGDSALYLCASRETSWGVYEQYFGPGTRLTVT.

This clonotype was recorded only once. This may be a read error: a much more frequent sequence differs by one nucleotide. This sequence joins TRBV28 and TRBJ1-1, with D unresolved. Germline-derived CDR1 and CDR2 are MDHEN and SYDVKM. This CDR3 has 12 residues. The CDR3 coding sequence is TGTGCCAGCGGTTTTCCGGGGACTGAAGCTTTCTTT. This sequence encodes CASGFPGTEAFF. Using reference TRBV28 and TRBJ1-1 for the parts outside the CDR3, the full variable domain is DVKVTQSSRYLVKRTGEKVFLECVQDMDHENMFWYRQDPGLGLRLIYFSYDVKMKEKGDIPEGYSVSREKKERFSLILESASTNQTSMYLCASGFPGTEAFFGQGTRLTVV.

The chain combines TRBV11-1 with TRBJ2-5; weak D call: TRBD2 (5 bases). The CDR3 consists of 13 residues. Trimming stripped 5 bases from V and 5 bases from J, with 12 bases between. From germline, CDR1 is SGHAT and CDR2 FQDESV (reference sequence). The CDR3 coding sequence is TGTGCCAGCAGCAGTACTAGAGGCGAGACCCAGTACTTC. It yields the protein CASSSTRGETQYF.

A word on this clonotype: At one end the junction does not follow the germline gene, possibly because of a read error. The J gene is TRBJ2-1, the V gene TRBV29-1; possibly TRBD1 for D (5 bases). CDR3 length: 13 amino acids. Per the germline V gene, CDR1 is SQVTM and CDR2 is ANQGSEA. CDR3 coding DNA: TGCGGCGTTGAGGACACTGTGGGCAATGAGCAGTTCTTC. It codes for CGVEDTVGNEQFF.

This chain links TRBV12-3 or TRBV12-4 with TRBJ1-2; 9 nucleotides agree with TRBD1. V shed 10 bases, J shed 7 bases, and the junction held 13 bases outside the gene matches. The CDR3 runs to 14 residues. The CDR3 loop is CAISWEQGAGGYTF. CDR3 DNA: TGTGCCATCAGCTGGGAACAGGGGGCCGGTGGCTACACCTTC.

Remarks on this clonotype: A junction boundary mismatches the germline segment, possibly from a read error. The chain is built from TRBV4-1 and TRBJ2-1, with 9 bases that match TRBD2. From germline, CDR1 is MGHRA and CDR2 YSYEKL. This CDR3 contains 12 residues. This CDR3 reads CTSSQAGGEQFF. The DNA of the CDR3 is TGCACCAGCAGCCAAGCGGGAGGTGAACAGTTCTTC.

The CDR3 DNA reads TGTGCCAGCAGTAAACTAGCTGGAGGAGAACATACGCAGTATTTT. Protein: CASSKLAGGEHTQYF. The J gene is TRBJ2-3, the V gene TRBV12-3 or TRBV12-4, with D tentatively TRBD2 (6 bases). The length of the CDR3 is 15 residues. V was shortened by 5 bases and J by 7 bases, with 19 bases between the two germline ends.

A note on this clonotype: No conserved phenylalanine or tryptophan ends this CDR3, so it is likely a read error. This chain uses TRBV5-4 with TRBJ1-1, with 8 bases fitting TRBD1. The CDR3 runs 16 residues. Germline V gene sequence: CDR1 SGHNT, CDR2 YYREEE (reference sequence). This chain's CDR3 is CTNSFGSGTGNTEAFS. The DNA for the CDR3 is TGTACCAACAGCTTTGGTTCCGGGACAGGGAACACTGAAGCTTTCTCT.

About this clonotype: As the CDR3 is not closed by the conserved phenylalanine or tryptophan, this likely results from a read error. No DNA is shown, since the ends of the CDR3 on it are uncertain; the CDR3 is the one TCRdb lists. The V call is TRBV12-3 or TRBV12-4, the J call TRBJ2-1; TRBD2, the table's D call, was not compared with the DNA. Ends included, the CDR3 has 17 residues. CDR3: CASMAILGLAGENERFV.

Comments on this clonotype: In this CDR3 the conserved last residue, phenylalanine or tryptophan, is missing, so a read error is likely. Because the CDR3's place on the DNA is in doubt, the DNA is left out and the CDR3 is given as listed by TCRdb. V is TRBV11-3 and J is TRBJ2-5; TRBD1, the D gene given by the table, was not confirmed from the DNA. The CDR3 has 14 amino acids, counting both end residues. Germline values: CDR1 SGHNT, CDR2 YENEEA. The CDR3 spells CASSPGTAHGTQYY.

About this clonotype: One junction end does not reproduce the germline sequence, and a read error may be involved. V usage is TRBV6-1 and J usage is TRBJ2-1; D perhaps matches TRBD2 (5 bases). This CDR3 spans 15 amino acids. Germline V CDR1 and CDR2: MNHNS, SASEGT. The CDR3 DNA reads as TGTGCCAGCGGTGAAGAGACTAACGGAGCGACGGAGCAGTTCTTC. Protein: CASGEETNGATEQFF.

This clonotype was seen more than once but under ten times. One end of the junction is discordant with germline, which a read error may explain. CDR3 nucleotides: TGTGTCAGCATGCAGCGGGAGACCGGAGAGCAGTACTTC. Translated, it gives CVSMQRETGEQYF. The gene calls are TRBV28 and TRBJ2-7; TRBD2 aligns across 8 bases. The germline gives CDR1 MDHEN, CDR2 SYDVKM. The CDR3 sequence is 13 residues long.

The CDR3 nucleotides are TGTGCCAGCAGCTGGCGGACAGGGAATCACTATGGCTGTACCTTC. Its protein is CASSWRTGNHYGCTF. The chain uses TRBV7-8 and TRBJ1-2; 8 bases fit TRBD1. This CDR3 is 15 amino acids long. The J segment lost 14 bases and the V segment lost 4 bases, leaving 18 bases of the junction unmatched. The germline CDR1 and CDR2 sequences are SGHVS and FQNEAQ.

Points on this clonotype: Since a much larger clone is just one base distant, this may be a read error. This chain joins TRBV28 and TRBJ1-2; D may be TRBD1 (5 bases). Germline CDR1 reads MDHEN; CDR2 reads SYDVKM. The CDR3 runs to 12 residues. The CDR3 DNA sequence: TGTGCCAGCGCTGGACAAATCTATGGCCACACCTTC. It translates to CASAGQIYGHTF.

With respect to this clonotype: Sequence at one end of the junction differs from germline and may be a read error. V usage is TRBV28 and J usage is TRBJ2-7, with 9 bases lining up with TRBD1. Germline-derived CDR1 and CDR2 are MDHEN and SYDVKM. The CDR3 totals 15 residues. CDR3 residues: CVSSASRDRAYGQYF. CDR3 DNA: TGTGTCAGCAGTGCCTCGAGGGACAGGGCCTACGGGCAGTACTTC.

In this sample, this clonotype turned up a few times. J is TRBJ2-7 and V is TRBV4-1; 9 bases fit TRBD2. Per the germline V gene, CDR1 is MGHRA and CDR2 is YSYEKL. Trimming at V came to 7 bases and at J to 2 bases, leaving 15 bases not matched to a gene. This CDR3 is 17 amino acids long. The CDR3 DNA reads as TGCGCCAGCACCCTCACTAGCGGGTACCTTTCCGCCTACGAGCAGTACTTC. Translating gives CASTLTSGYLSAYEQYF.